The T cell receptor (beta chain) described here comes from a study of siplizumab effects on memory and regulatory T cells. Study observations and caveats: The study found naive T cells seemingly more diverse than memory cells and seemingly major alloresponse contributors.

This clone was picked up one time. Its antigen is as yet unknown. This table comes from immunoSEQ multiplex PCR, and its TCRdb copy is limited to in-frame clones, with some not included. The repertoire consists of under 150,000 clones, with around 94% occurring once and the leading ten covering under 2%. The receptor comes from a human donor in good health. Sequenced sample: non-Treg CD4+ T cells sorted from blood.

CDR3 nucleotides: TGTGCCAGCAGCTCCAATCCGCCCCTCAGGGGAAGGTCCTACAATGAGCAGTTCTTC. This codes for CASSSNPPLRGRSYNEQFF. The chain carries TRBV7-9 and TRBJ2-1, with a possible D match to TRBD1 (6 bases). CDR3 size: 19 residues. Trimming took off 4 bases at V and 1 base at J, with 23 bases between the two ends. Germline assignment: CDR1 SEHNR and CDR2 FQNEAQ (reference sequence).